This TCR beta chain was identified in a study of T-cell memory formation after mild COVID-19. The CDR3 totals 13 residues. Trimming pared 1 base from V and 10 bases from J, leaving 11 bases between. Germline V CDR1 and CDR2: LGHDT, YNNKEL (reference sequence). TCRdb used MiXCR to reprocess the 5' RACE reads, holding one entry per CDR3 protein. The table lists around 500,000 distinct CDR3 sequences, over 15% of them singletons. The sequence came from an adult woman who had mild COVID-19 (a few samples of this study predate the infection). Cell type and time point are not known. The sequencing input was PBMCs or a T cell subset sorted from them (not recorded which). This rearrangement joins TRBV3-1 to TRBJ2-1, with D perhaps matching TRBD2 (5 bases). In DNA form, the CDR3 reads TGTGCCAGCAGCCAAGCCGGAACGGGGGAGCAGTTCTTC. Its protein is CASSQAGTGEQFF.